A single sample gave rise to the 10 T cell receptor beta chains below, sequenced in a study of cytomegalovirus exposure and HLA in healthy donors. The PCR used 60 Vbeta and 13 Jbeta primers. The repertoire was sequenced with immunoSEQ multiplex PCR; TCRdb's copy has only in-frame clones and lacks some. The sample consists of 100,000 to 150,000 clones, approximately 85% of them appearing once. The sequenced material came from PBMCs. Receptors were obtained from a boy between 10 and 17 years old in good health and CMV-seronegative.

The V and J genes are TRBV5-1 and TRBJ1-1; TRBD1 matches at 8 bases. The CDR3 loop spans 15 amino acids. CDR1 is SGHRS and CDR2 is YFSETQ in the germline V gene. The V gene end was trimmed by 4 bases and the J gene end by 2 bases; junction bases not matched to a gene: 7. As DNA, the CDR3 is TGCGCCAGCAGCCAACAGACAGGGGACAACACTGAAGCTTTCTTT. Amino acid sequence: CASSQQTGDNTEAFF.

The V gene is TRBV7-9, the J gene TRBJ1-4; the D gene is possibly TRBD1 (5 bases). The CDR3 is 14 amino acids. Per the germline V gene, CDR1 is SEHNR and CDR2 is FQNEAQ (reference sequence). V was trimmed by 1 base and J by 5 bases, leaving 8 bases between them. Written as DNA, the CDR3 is TGTGCCAGCAGCTTAGGGGGGGGGAATGAAAAACTGTTTTTT. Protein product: CASSLGGGNEKLFF.

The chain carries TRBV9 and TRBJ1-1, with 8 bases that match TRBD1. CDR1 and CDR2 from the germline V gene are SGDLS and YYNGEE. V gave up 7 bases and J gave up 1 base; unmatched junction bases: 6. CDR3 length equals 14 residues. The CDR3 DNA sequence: TGTGCCAGCTTACAACAGGGGGGGAACACTGAAGCTTTCTTT. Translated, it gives CASLQQGGNTEAFF.

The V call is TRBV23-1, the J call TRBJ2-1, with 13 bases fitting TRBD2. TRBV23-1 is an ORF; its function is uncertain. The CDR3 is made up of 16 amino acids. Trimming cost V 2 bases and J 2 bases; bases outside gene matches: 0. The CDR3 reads CASSQGTSGAYNEQFF. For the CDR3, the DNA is TGCGCCAGCAGTCAAGGGACTAGCGGGGCCTACAATGAGCAGTTCTTC.

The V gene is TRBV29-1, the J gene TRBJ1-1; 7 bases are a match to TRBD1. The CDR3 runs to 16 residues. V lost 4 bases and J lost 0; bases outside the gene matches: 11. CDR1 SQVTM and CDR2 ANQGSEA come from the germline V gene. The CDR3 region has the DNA TGCAGCGTTGCGGCAGGGGGACTCCAAATGAACACTGAAGCTTTCTTT. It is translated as CSVAAGGLQMNTEAFF.

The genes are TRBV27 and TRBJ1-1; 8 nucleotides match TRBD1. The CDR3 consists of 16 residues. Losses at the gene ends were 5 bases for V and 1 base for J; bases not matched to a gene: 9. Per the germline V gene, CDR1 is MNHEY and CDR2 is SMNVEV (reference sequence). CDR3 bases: TGTGCCAGCAGTCGTGGACAGGGCATATCGAACACTGAAGCTTTCTTT. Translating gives CASSRGQGISNTEAFF.

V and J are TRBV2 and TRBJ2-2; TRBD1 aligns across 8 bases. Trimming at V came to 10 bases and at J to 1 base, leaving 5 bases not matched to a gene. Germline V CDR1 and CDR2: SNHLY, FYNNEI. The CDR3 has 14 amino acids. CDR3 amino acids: CANTDRGNTGELFF. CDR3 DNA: TGTGCCAACACCGACAGGGGGAACACCGGGGAGCTGTTTTTT.

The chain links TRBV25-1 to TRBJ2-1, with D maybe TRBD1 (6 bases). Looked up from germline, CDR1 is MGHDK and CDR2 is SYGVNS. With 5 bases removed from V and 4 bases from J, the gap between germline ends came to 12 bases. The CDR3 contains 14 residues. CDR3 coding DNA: TGTGCCAGCAGTCACCAGGGGCCGTACAATGAGCAGTTCTTC. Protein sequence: CASSHQGPYNEQFF.

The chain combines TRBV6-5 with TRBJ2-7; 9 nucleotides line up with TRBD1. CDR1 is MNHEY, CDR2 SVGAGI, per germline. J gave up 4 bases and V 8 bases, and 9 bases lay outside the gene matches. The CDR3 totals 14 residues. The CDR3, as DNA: TGTGCCAGCTCGCTAGGACAGGGGTGGTACGAGCAGTACTTC. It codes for CASSLGQGWYEQYF.

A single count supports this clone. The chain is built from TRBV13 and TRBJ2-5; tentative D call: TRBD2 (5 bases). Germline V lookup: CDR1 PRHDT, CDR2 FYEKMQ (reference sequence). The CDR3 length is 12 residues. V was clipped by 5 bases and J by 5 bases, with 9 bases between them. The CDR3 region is CASSPRGETQYF. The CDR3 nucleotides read TGTGCCAGCAGCCCCCGCGGGGAGACCCAGTACTTC.